These 18 T cell receptor beta chains were all obtained from the same sample, sequenced in a study of blood T cell repertoires in COVID-19. Profiled with immunoSEQ multiplex PCR; TCRdb holds only in-frame clones, not every one. Of about 220,000 clones listed, just over 85% are singletons. Material: peripheral blood. The receptors stem from a man aged 25-45 years who had recovered from COVID-19.

CDR3 loop: CASSQARETQYF. The CDR3 nucleotides read TGTGCCAGCAGCCAAGCCAGGGAGACCCAGTACTTC. The chain has TRBV14 and TRBJ2-5; D gene uncertain. Germline CDR1 is SGHDN and CDR2 is FVKESK. The germline V and J ends were trimmed by 1 base and 5 bases, with 5 bases remaining between them. CDR3 length: 12 amino acids.

The chain combines TRBV9 with TRBJ2-7; maybe TRBD1 (5 bases). The V end was cut by 3 bases, the J end by 1 base, with 11 bases between. The CDR3 consists of 14 residues. Germline CDR1 reads SGDLS; CDR2 reads YYNGEE. This CDR3 is CASSAGRASYEQYF. CDR3 bases: TGTGCCAGCAGCGCGGGCAGGGCATCCTACGAGCAGTACTTC.

V usage is TRBV11-2 and J usage is TRBJ1-1; D not resolved. Germline V gene sequence: CDR1 SGHAT, CDR2 FQNNGV. This CDR3 has 11 residues. V dropped 8 bases and J dropped 8 bases, with 12 bases sitting between them. CDR3 nucleotide sequence: TGTGCCAGCCGGGTAACCTCGGAAGCTTTCTTT. Translating it yields CASRVTSEAFF.

The chain combines TRBV11-3 with TRBJ2-1, with TRBD2 identical over 9 bases. The length of the CDR3 is 15 residues. Trimming at V came to 3 bases and at J to 5 bases, leaving 5 bases not matched to a gene. Looked up from germline, CDR1 is SGHNT and CDR2 is YENEEA. CDR3 DNA: TGTGCCAGCAGCTTGGGGACTAGCAGAAACAATGAGCAGTTCTTC. This encodes CASSLGTSRNNEQFF. The full variable domain, in which reference TRBV11-3 and TRBJ2-1 provide the parts outside the CDR3, is EAGVVQSPRYKIIEKKQPVAFWCNPISGHNTLYWYLQNLGQGPELLIRYENEEAVDDSQLPKDRFSAERLKGVDSTLKIQPAELGDSAVYLCASSLGTSRNNEQFFGPGTRLTVL.

J is TRBJ1-6 and V is TRBV2; no clear D gene. Between the trimmed V and J ends, which lost 4 bases and 7 bases, there was a span of 5 bases. CDR1 SNHLY and CDR2 FYNNEI come from the germline V gene. This CDR3 is 12 amino acids long. CDR3 loop: CASSAGNSPLHF. As DNA, the CDR3 is TGTGCCAGCAGTGCGGGAAATTCACCCCTCCACTTT.

The chain has TRBV27 and TRBJ1-1; possible D gene TRBD1, 6 bases. CDR1 is MNHEY and CDR2 is SMNVEV in the germline V gene (reference sequence). V was cut by 3 bases and J by 4 bases, with 15 bases left in between. The CDR3 contains 15 residues. CDR3 DNA sequence: TGTGCCAGCAGTTTGGTGGGGGGCGGGAGCACTGAAGCTTTCTTT. Translated: CASSLVGGGSTEAFF.

A word on this clone: The sample has other DNA sequences that encode this CDR3 too. The rearrangement uses TRBV18 and TRBJ1-1; a possible D gene is TRBD1 (5 bases). Trimming took 6 bases from V and 0 from J, leaving 11 bases between them. The CDR3 has 14 amino acids. CDR1 is KGHSH and CDR2 is LQKENI in the germline V gene. The CDR3 bases are TGTGCCAGCTCCCTCGACAGAGTGAACACTGAAGCTTTCTTT. Amino acids: CASSLDRVNTEAFF.

The sample holds one count of this clone. The chain is built from TRBV19 and TRBJ1-5, with 8 nucleotides matching TRBD1. CDR1 and CDR2 from the germline V gene are LNHDA and SQIVND (reference sequence). The CDR3 is 14 amino acids. Trimming removed 11 bases from V and 3 bases from J; junction bases left unmatched: 9. CDR3 loop: CASDLRGPNQPQHF. The CDR3, as DNA: TGTGCCTCCGATCTCAGGGGGCCCAATCAGCCCCAGCATTTT.

The rearrangement links TRBV6-5 to TRBJ1-2, with 7 positions matching TRBD1. The germline gives CDR1 MNHEY, CDR2 SVGAGI. The CDR3 consists of 13 residues. V lost 6 bases to trimming and J lost 4 bases; unmatched junction nucleotides: 5. CDR3 in DNA: TGTGCCAGCAGGCGGCAGGGGGGCTATGGCTACACCTTC. Translated, it gives CASRRQGGYGYTF.

This clone was seen once. The chain is built from TRBV27 and TRBJ2-5, with D possibly TRBD2 on 6 matching bases. V was pared by 9 bases and J by 5 bases, with 13 bases between. The CDR3 is 12 amino acids. Germline-derived CDR1 and CDR2 are MNHEY and SMNVEV (reference sequence). The CDR3: CASAGPGETQYF. The CDR3 DNA reads TGTGCCAGTGCGGGACCTGGGGAGACCCAGTACTTC.

The chain uses TRBV29-1 and TRBJ1-1; D perhaps matches TRBD1 (5 bases). The V and J ends lost 7 bases and 2 bases respectively, with 11 bases between them. This CDR3 has 12 residues. Per germline, CDR1 SQVTM and CDR2 ANQGSEA. CDR3 protein: CSEVGPNTEAFF. In DNA, the CDR3 is TGCAGCGAGGTGGGGCCTAACACTGAAGCTTTCTTT.

The V call is TRBV14, the J call TRBJ2-5, with D unresolved. This CDR3 is built from 11 residues. Trimming took 3 bases from V and 8 from J, leaving 7 bases between them. Germline V CDR1 and CDR2: SGHDN, FVKESK. CDR3 sequence reads: CASSQGATQYF. The CDR3 region has the DNA TGTGCCAGCAGCCAGGGCGCCACCCAGTACTTC.

This chain uses TRBV7-6 with TRBJ1-1; possibly TRBD1 for D (5 bases). V lost 1 base and J 1 base, leaving 25 bases between the germline ends. This CDR3 comprises 20 residues. CDR1 SGHVS and CDR2 FNYEAQ come from the germline V gene. The CDR3 nucleotides read TGTGCCAGCAGCTTAGGTTCAGGTAGGCAGGGCACAGGCACGAACACTGAAGCTTTCTTT. Its protein is CASSLGSGRQGTGTNTEAFF.

For the CDR3, the DNA is TGTGCCATCAGCCTCGGACAGGGAAATAATTCACCCCTCCACTTT. This sequence encodes CAISLGQGNNSPLHF. J is TRBJ1-6 and V is TRBV10-3; 8 bases line up with TRBD1. CDR3 length: 15 residues. With 6 bases clipped from V and 5 bases from J, the junction kept 6 bases outside the gene matches. Germline V gene sequence: CDR1 ENHRY, CDR2 SYGVKD.

J is TRBJ2-1 and V is TRBV29-1; D might be TRBD2 (6 bases). This CDR3 contains 14 residues. The germline V gene has CDR1 SQVTM and CDR2 ANQGSEA. V lost 6 bases to trimming and J lost 4 bases, with 16 bases between them. In nucleotides, the CDR3 is TGCAGCGTCGGCCGACTAGAAAGATACAATGAGCAGTTCTTC. Encoded protein: CSVGRLERYNEQFF.

V and J are TRBV19 and TRBJ2-7, with TRBD1 matching 10 bases. The CDR3 has 14 amino acids. Germline CDR1 and CDR2: LNHDA and SQIVND (reference sequence). With 5 bases clipped from V and 2 bases from J, the junction kept 3 bases outside the gene matches. As DNA, the CDR3 is TGTGCCAGTAGTTGGGGGACAGGGGCCTACGAGCAGTACTTC. Its protein product is CASSWGTGAYEQYF. The full variable domain, completed using reference TRBV19 and TRBJ2-7, is DGGITQSPKYLFRKEGQNVTLSCEQNLNHDAMYWYRQDPGQGLRLIYYSQIVNDFQKGDIAEGYSVSREKKESFPLTVTSAQKNPTAFYLCASSWGTGAYEQYFGPGTRLTVT.

In its sample, this clone was seen once. The chain is built from TRBV14 and TRBJ1-1; D might be TRBD1 (6 bases). The CDR3 is 15 residues long. Per the germline V gene, CDR1 is SGHDN and CDR2 is FVKESK. Trimming left V 5 bases short and J 6 bases short, with 19 bases between. This CDR3 reads CASSSYSQGNPEAFF. The DNA of the CDR3 is TGTGCCAGCAGCTCATACTCACAGGGTAACCCTGAAGCTTTCTTT.

The chain recombines TRBV5-1 with TRBJ2-1; D call uncertain. Trimming pared 1 base from V and 12 bases from J, leaving 8 bases between. The length of the CDR3 is 11 residues. Germline CDR1 SGHRS, CDR2 YFSETQ. The CDR3 DNA sequence: TGCGCCAGCAGCTTGAATAGTGCGCAGTTCTTC. The encoded protein is CASSLNSAQFF.